The TCR beta chain under discussion was sequenced for a study of blood T cell repertoires in COVID-19 (TCRdb year 2020). Background on the whole study: Samples from collaborators originated in the United States, Italy and Spain and spanned both the acute and convalescent phases of COVID-19. The prospective study material was composed of cDNA or gDNA derived from T cells, B-cell-depleted T cells, or PBMCs. Subjects who had been exposed to COVID-19, were actively infected with it, or had recovered from it provided the deeply sampled blood TCRbeta repertoires that made up the dataset. The repertoires were released in a freely available public database meant as a resource for research on the immune response to SARS-CoV-2. Samples came from the ongoing ImmuneRACE study (first 160 participants) plus 1,254 subjects from 6 global collaborators. Nearly every sample came with metadata listing a de-identified subject ID, COVID-19 status, age in years and sex. Where available, HLA class I and class II types were taken from metadata supplied by the sample provider and were not determined by assay-based typing.

General findings and caveats noted by the study authors: How much clinical and demographic metadata was included differed by source and by participant, and the metadata was provided uncurated.

Whole blood was collected in K2EDTA tubes by collaborating institutions according to the institutions' own protocols. Collaborator samples were shipped for TCRbeta analysis as frozen whole blood, isolated PBMCs, or DNA extracted from either sample type. The immunoSEQ Assay, a bias-controlled multiplex PCR, was used to amplify TCRbeta CDR3 regions from genomic DNA. The study's own analysis went as follows. Within the assay, amplification of reference gene primers was used to estimate how many nucleated cells each sample contained. To quantify the absolute abundance of each unique TCRbeta CDR3 rearrangement, sequence reads were collapsed and filtered. For each sample, productive Simpson clonality was calculated as the square root of Simpson's diversity index across productive rearrangements. TCRdb's version of the immuneACCESS table is confined to in-frame rearrangements and falls short of the full clone set. An unresolved V gene accounts for under half of the shortfall where checked; the remainder is of unknown origin. The DNA gave D and trimming, while V, J and clone size come from that table. The sample table shows about 220,000 clones, and around 84% are seen once. The ten top clones hold 10% to 15% of the sample.

A note on this clone: The clone's antigen remains unknown. It has no much larger one-base neighbor in the sample; base qualities were not kept.

After removal of 4 bases from V and 4 bases from J, the junction retains 5 bases not matched to a gene. Via the germline V gene (reference sequence), CDR1 is SEHNR and CDR2 FQNEAQ. Its CDR3 holds 14 amino acids, cysteine through phenylalanine. Only the CDR3 region is kept as DNA, spanning 42 bases read in frame from base 1. The V and J genes are TRBV7-9 and TRBJ2-7; the junction holds 9 bases that match TRBD1. The specimen sequenced was peripheral blood. The TCR comes from a human donor in a cohort sampled during active COVID-19. The nucleotide sequence reads TGTGCCAGCAGCTCTGGGACAGGGATGTACGAGCAGTACTTC. It translates as CASSSGTGMYEQYF.